This T cell receptor beta chain was recovered during a study of blood T cell repertoires in COVID-19. Study details: The samples span acute and convalescent COVID-19 from the United States, Italy and Spain. PBMCs, B-cell-depleted T cells, or T cells were the source of the cDNA or gDNA that made up the material.

The germline CDR1 and CDR2 sequences are MNHEY and SVGAGI. The CDR3 consists of 15 residues. Trimming took off 2 bases at V and 4 bases at J, with 12 bases between the two ends. Authors' data handling: Amplification from reference gene primers served as the basis for estimated nucleated cell counts. Assay used: immunoSEQ multiplex PCR; TCRdb lists only in-frame clones, some missing. V and J calls and clone size are those listed in that table; D and trimming were worked out from the DNA. The table includes roughly 120,000 clones, around three quarters detected once. Input material: peripheral blood. This chain uses TRBV6-5 with TRBJ2-1; TRBD2 is a possible D gene (5 bases). This clonotype originated in an elderly woman with acute or convalescent COVID-19. In DNA, the CDR3 is TGTGCCAGCAGTTACCGGACTGGATGGTACAATGAGCAGTTCTTC. As protein: CASSYRTGWYNEQFF.